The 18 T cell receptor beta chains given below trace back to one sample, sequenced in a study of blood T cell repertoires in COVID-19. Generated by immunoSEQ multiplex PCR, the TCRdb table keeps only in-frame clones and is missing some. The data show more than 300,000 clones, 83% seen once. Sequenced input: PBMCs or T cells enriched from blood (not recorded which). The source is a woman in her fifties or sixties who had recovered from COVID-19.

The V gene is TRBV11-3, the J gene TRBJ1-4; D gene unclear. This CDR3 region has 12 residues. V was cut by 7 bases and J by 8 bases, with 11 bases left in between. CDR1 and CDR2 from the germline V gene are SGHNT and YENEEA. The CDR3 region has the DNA TGTGCCAGCACCAAACCGCGAGAAAAACTGTTTTTT. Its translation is CASTKPREKLFF.

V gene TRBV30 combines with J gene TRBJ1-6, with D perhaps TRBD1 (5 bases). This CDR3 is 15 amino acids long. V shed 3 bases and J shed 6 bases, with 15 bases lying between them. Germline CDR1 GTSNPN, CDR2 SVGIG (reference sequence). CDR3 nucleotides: TGTGCCTGGAGCCAACCCACAGGAGCTAATTCACCCCTCCACTTT. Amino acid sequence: CAWSQPTGANSPLHF.

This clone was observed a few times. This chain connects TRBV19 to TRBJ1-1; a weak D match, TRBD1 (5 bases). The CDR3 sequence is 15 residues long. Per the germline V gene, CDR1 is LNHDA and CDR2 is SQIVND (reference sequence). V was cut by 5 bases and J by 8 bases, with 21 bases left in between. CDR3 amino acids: CASSPISGGRQEAFF. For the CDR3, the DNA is TGTGCCAGTAGTCCTATAAGCGGGGGACGCCAAGAAGCTTTCTTT.

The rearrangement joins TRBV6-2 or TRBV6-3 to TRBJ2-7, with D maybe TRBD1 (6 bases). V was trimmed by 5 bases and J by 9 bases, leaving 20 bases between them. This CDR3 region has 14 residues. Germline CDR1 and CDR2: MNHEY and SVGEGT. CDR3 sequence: CASSGQRYLDRQYF. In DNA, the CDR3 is TGTGCCAGCAGTGGACAGCGATATTTAGATAGGCAGTACTTC.

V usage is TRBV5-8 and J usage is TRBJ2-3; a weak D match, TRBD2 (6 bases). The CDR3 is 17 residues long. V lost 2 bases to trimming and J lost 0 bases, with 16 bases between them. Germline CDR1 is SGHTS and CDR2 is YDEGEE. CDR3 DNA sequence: TGTGCCAGCAGCTTCCCCCAGGGCGGGGCTAGCACAGATACGCAGTATTTT. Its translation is CASSFPQGGASTDTQYF. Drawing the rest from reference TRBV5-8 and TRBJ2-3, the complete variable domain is EAGVTQSPTHLIKTRGQQATLRCSPISGHTSVYWYQQALGLGLQFLLWYDEGEERNRGNFPPRFSGRQFPNYSSELNVNALELEDSALYLCASSFPQGGASTDTQYFGPGTRLTVL.

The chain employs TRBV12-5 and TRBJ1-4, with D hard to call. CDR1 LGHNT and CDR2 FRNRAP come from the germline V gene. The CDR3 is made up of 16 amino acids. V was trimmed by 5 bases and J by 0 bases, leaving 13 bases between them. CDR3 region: CASGPAGFATNEKLFF. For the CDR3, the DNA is TGTGCTAGTGGTCCGGCAGGCTTTGCAACTAATGAAAAACTGTTTTTT.

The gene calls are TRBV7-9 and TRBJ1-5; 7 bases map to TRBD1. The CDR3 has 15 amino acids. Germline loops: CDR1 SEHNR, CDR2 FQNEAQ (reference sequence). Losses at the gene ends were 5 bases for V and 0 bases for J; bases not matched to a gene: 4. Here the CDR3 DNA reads TGTGCCAGCAGCGGGCGGGACAGTAGCAATCAGCCCCAGCATTTT. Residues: CASSGRDSSNQPQHF.

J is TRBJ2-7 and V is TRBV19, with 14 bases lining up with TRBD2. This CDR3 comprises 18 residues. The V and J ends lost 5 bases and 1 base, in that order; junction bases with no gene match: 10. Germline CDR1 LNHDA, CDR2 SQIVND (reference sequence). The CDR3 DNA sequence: TGTGCCAGTAGTCCCCGACTAGCGGGAGGGCTGTCTTCCTACGAGCAGTACTTC. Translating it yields CASSPRLAGGLSSYEQYF.

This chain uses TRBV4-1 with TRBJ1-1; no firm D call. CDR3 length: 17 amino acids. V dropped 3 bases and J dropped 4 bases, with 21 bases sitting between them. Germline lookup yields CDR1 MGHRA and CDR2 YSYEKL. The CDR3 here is CASSHVEMEGKATEAFF. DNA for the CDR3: TGCGCCAGCAGCCACGTCGAAATGGAGGGTAAGGCCACTGAAGCTTTCTTT.

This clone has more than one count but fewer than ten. CDR3 amino acids: CASSERGGIGTDTQYF. CDR3 DNA sequence: TGTGCCAGCAGTGAAAGGGGCGGGATAGGCACAGATACGCAGTATTTT. The J gene is TRBJ2-3, the V gene TRBV6-1, with TRBD2 as a possible D gene (6 bases). Germline V gene sequence: CDR1 MNHNS, CDR2 SASEGT. V dropped 2 bases and J dropped 1 base, with 13 bases sitting between them. The CDR3 loop spans 16 amino acids.

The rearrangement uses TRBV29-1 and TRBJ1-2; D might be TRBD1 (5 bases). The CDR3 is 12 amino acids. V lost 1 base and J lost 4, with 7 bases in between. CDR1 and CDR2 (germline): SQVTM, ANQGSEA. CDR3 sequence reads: CSVEGQIYGYTF. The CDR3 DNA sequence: TGCAGCGTTGAAGGACAGATCTATGGCTACACCTTC.

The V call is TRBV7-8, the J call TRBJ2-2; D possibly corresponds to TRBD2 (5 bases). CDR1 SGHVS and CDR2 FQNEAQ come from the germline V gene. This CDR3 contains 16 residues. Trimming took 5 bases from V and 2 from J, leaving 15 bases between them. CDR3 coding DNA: TGTGCCAGCAGCCCCCGGGGTCTACTTAACACCGGGGAGCTGTTTTTT. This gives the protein CASSPRGLLNTGELFF.

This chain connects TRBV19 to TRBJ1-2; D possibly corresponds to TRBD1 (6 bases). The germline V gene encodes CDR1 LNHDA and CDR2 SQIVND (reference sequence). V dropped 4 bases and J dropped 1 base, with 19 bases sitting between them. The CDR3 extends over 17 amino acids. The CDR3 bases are TGTGCCAGTAGTAGGGGGGGGGCCGAACTATATAACTATGGCTACACCTTC. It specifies CASSRGGAELYNYGYTF. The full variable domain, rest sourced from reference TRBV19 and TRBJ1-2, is DGGITQSPKYLFRKEGQNVTLSCEQNLNHDAMYWYRQDPGQGLRLIYYSQIVNDFQKGDIAEGYSVSREKKESFPLTVTSAQKNPTAFYLCASSRGGAELYNYGYTFGSGTRLTVV.

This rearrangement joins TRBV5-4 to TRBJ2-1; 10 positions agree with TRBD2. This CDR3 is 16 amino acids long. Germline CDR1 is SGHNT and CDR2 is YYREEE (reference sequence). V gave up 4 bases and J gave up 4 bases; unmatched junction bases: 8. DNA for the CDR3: TGTGCCAGCAGCCATCCGGGACTAGCGAGTTACAATGAGCAGTTCTTC. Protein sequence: CASSHPGLASYNEQFF.

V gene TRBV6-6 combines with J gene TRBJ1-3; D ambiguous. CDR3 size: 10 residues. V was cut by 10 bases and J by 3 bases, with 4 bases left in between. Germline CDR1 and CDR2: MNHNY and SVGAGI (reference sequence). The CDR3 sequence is CATFGNTIYF. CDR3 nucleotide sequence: TGTGCCACCTTTGGAAACACCATATATTTT.

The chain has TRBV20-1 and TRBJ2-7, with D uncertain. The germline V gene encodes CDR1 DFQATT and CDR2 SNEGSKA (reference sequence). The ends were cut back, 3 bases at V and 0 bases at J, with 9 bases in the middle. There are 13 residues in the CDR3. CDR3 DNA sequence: TGCAGTGCTAGTACAACAGACTCCTACGAGCAGTACTTC. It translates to CSASTTDSYEQYF.

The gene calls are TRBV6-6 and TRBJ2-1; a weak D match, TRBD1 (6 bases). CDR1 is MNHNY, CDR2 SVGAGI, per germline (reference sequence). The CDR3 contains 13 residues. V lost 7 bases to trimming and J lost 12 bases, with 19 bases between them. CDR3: CASTQQGSDGQFF. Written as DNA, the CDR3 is TGTGCCAGCACCCAACAGGGTTCGGACGGGCAGTTCTTC.

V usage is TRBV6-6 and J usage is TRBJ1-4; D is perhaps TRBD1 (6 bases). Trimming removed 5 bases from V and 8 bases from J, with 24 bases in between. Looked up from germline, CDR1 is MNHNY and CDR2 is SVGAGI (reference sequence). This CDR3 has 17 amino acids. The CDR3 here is CASSLLGGPVGREKLFF. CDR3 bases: TGTGCCAGCAGTCTACTCGGGGGGCCTGTGGGAAGGGAAAAACTGTTTTTT.